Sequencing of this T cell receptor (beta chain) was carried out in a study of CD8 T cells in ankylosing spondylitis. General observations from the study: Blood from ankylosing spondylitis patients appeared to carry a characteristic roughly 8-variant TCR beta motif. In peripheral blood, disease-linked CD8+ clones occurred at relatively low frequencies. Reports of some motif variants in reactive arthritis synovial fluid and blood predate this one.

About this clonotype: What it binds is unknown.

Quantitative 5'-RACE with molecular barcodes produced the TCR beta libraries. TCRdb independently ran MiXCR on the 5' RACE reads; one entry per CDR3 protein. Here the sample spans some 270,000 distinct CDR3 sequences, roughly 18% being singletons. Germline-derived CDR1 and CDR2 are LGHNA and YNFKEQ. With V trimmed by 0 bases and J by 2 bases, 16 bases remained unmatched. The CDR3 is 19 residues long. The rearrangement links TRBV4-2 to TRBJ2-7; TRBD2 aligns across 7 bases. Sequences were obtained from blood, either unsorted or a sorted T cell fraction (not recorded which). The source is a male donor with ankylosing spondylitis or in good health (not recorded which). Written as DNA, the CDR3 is TGTGCCAGCAGCCAAGAGACGTGGCGGGAGTCCCATACCGCCTACGAGCAGTACTTC. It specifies CASSQETWRESHTAYEQYF.